Below are 13 T cell receptor beta chains sequenced from a single sample in a study of cytotoxic CD8 clonotypes in ibrutinib-treated CLL. Sequencing was performed with immunoSEQ multiplex PCR; in TCRdb, only in-frame clones are kept and a portion is missing. The data hold some 150,000 clones, with around 84% observed a single time. The specimen comprised PBMCs, sampled after 36 months of ibrutinib treatment. The receptors come from a human donor with chronic lymphocytic leukemia.

The rearrangement joins TRBV13 to TRBJ2-3; the D gene is possibly TRBD2 (6 bases). The CDR3 has 15 residues. The V end was cut by 5 bases, the J end by 0 bases, with 12 bases between. Germline CDR1 reads PRHDT; CDR2 reads FYEKMQ (reference sequence). CDR3 nucleotide sequence: TGTGCCAGCAGCATCCCGAGCGGGAGCACAGATACGCAGTATTTT. Translated, it gives CASSIPSGSTDTQYF.

The chain uses TRBV30 and TRBJ1-2; no reliable D call. The germline V and J ends were trimmed by 1 base and 4 bases, with 4 bases remaining between them. Germline CDR1 reads GTSNPN; CDR2 reads SVGIG (reference sequence). CDR3 size: 11 residues. The DNA of the CDR3 is TGTGCCTGGAGTGCCCCCTATGGCTACACCTTC. Encoded protein: CAWSAPYGYTF.

The J gene is TRBJ1-1, the V gene TRBV6-5, with D tentatively TRBD1 (5 bases). The germline CDR1 and CDR2 sequences are MNHEY and SVGAGI. CDR3 length: 15 residues. With 2 bases removed from V and 3 bases from J, the gap between germline ends came to 13 bases. CDR3 coding DNA: TGTGCCAGCAGTTACCCGCAGGGAATGGACACTGAAGCTTTCTTT. Its translation is CASSYPQGMDTEAFF.

This chain joins TRBV29-1 and TRBJ2-7; D might be TRBD2 (6 bases). From germline, CDR1 is SQVTM and CDR2 ANQGSEA. The V end was cut by 4 bases, the J end by 2 bases, with 15 bases between. CDR3 length: 14 residues. The CDR3, as DNA: TGCAGCGTTGTCGGGGGTAAGAACCCCTACGAGCAGTACTTC. As protein: CSVVGGKNPYEQYF.

The V gene is TRBV27, the J gene TRBJ1-5; TRBD1 is a possible D gene (5 bases). Germline CDR1 MNHEY, CDR2 SMNVEV (reference sequence). The CDR3 loop spans 15 amino acids. V lost 2 bases and J lost 7, with 15 bases in between. CDR3 coding DNA: TGTGCCAGCAGTTTAGTGGGGAGGGGAGGCCAGCCCCAGCATTTT. Its protein product is CASSLVGRGGQPQHF.

The CDR3 DNA reads TGTGCCAGGACTTTGAGCACTGAAGCTTTCTTT. It specifies CARTLSTEAFF. This sequence joins TRBV2 and TRBJ1-1, with D hard to call. The CDR3 spans 11 residues. V was pared by 9 bases and J by 4 bases, with 9 bases between. Germline V gene data show CDR1 as SNHLY and CDR2 as FYNNEI. Combining the CDR3 with reference TRBV2 and TRBJ1-1 gives the whole variable domain EPEVTQTPSHQVTQMGQEVILRCVPISNHLYFYWYRQILGQKVEFLVSFYNNEISEKSEIFDDQFSVERPDGSNFTLKIRSTKLEDSAMYFCARTLSTEAFFGQGTRLTVV.

V gene TRBV10-3 combines with J gene TRBJ2-3, with 14 positions matching TRBD2. The CDR3 extends over 17 amino acids. From germline, CDR1 is ENHRY and CDR2 SYGVKD. V lost 4 bases and J lost 2; bases outside the gene matches: 5. In DNA, the CDR3 is TGTGCCATCAGTGGACTAGCGGGAGGGCAGGCCACAGATACGCAGTATTTT. It encodes CAISGLAGGQATDTQYF.

This chain joins TRBV30 and TRBJ2-7; perhaps TRBD1 as D (6 bases). The CDR3 has 14 amino acids. Germline CDR1 and CDR2: GTSNPN and SVGIG (reference sequence). The V end lost 3 bases, the J end lost 4 bases, and 16 bases lay between the germline ends. CDR3 sequence reads: CAWRTGQGDYEQYF. The DNA of the CDR3 is TGTGCCTGGAGGACGGGACAAGGAGATTACGAGCAGTACTTC.

A few counts support this clone. The V and J genes are TRBV28 and TRBJ1-2; D not resolved. V was pared by 5 bases and J by 8 bases, with 9 bases between. Germline values: CDR1 MDHEN, CDR2 SYDVKM. CDR3 length equals 11 residues. The CDR3 bases are TGTGCCAGCAGTGGGCAGTACGGCTACACCTTC. It encodes CASSGQYGYTF.

This chain links TRBV5-1 with TRBJ2-5, with D uncertain. CDR1 SGHRS and CDR2 YFSETQ come from the germline V gene. This CDR3 has 13 amino acids. V was pared by 5 bases and J by 2 bases, with 10 bases between. This chain's CDR3 is CASSFRLQETQYF. The CDR3 coding sequence is TGCGCCAGCAGTTTCAGGCTGCAAGAGACCCAGTACTTC. Looking up the rest from reference TRBV5-1 and TRBJ2-5 gives the full variable domain: KAGVTQTPRYLIKTRGQQVTLSCSPISGHRSVSWYQQTPGQGLQFLFEYFSETQRNKGNFPGRFSGRQFSNSRSEMNVSTLELGDSALYLCASSFRLQETQYFGPGTRLLVL.

This chain connects TRBV30 to TRBJ2-2, with TRBD2 matching over 7 bases. V lost 1 base and J lost 5; bases outside the gene matches: 4. Germline V gene data show CDR1 as GTSNPN and CDR2 as SVGIG (reference sequence). The CDR3 covers 14 residues. The CDR3 spells CAWSASGATGELFF. The CDR3 coding sequence is TGTGCCTGGAGTGCGAGCGGGGCAACCGGGGAGCTGTTTTTT. Drawing the rest from reference TRBV30 and TRBJ2-2, the complete variable domain is SQTIHQWPATLVQPVGSPLSLECTVEGTSNPNLYWYRQAAGRGLQLLFYSVGIGQISSEVPQNLSASRPQDRQFILSSKKLLLSDSGFYLCAWSASGATGELFFGEGSRLTVL.

The chain has TRBV6-1 and TRBJ1-5; D is undetermined. Trimming took 8 bases from V and 0 from J, leaving 14 bases between them. The CDR3 covers 15 residues. The germline CDR1 and CDR2 sequences are MNHNS and SASEGT. The DNA for the CDR3 is TGTGCCAGCGCAAGTTCCGGTTATAGCAATCAGCCCCAGCATTTT. This encodes CASASSGYSNQPQHF.

A single count supports this clone. CDR3 sequence reads: CASSSSGRASYNEQFF. The CDR3 DNA follows: TGTGCCAGTAGTTCTAGCGGGAGAGCATCCTACAATGAGCAGTTCTTC. V is TRBV19 and J is TRBJ2-1; 10 nucleotides line up with TRBD2. This CDR3 is built from 16 residues. Germline CDR1 is LNHDA and CDR2 is SQIVND (reference sequence). V gave up 5 bases and J gave up 1 base; unmatched junction bases: 5.